What follows is one T cell receptor beta chain and its context. This CDR3 is built from 14 residues. The J segment lost 5 bases and the V segment lost 3 bases, leaving 6 bases of the junction unmatched. Looked up from germline, CDR1 is SEHNR and CDR2 is FQNEAQ (reference sequence). The authors' processing: Each library had roughly 2.2 to 3.6 million CDR3 reads and about 85,000 to nearly 550,000 clonotypes. MiXCR was run by TCRdb on the 5' RACE reads, yielding one entry per CDR3 protein. The V and J calls, along with clone size, are taken from TCRdb and not from the paper's own processing. The data show roughly 340,000 distinct CDR3 sequences, roughly 30% seen once. This record comes from a study of identical twins' blood T cells. The donors were healthy female monozygous twins, three pairs in total.

Sequencing input: PBMCs. The receptor's source is a woman aged 18 to 55 in good health. The chain has TRBV7-9 and TRBJ1-1; TRBD1 aligns across 7 bases. The CDR3: CASSFPDRDTEAFF. The CDR3 bases are TGTGCCAGCAGCTTCCCAGACAGGGATACTGAAGCTTTCTTT.